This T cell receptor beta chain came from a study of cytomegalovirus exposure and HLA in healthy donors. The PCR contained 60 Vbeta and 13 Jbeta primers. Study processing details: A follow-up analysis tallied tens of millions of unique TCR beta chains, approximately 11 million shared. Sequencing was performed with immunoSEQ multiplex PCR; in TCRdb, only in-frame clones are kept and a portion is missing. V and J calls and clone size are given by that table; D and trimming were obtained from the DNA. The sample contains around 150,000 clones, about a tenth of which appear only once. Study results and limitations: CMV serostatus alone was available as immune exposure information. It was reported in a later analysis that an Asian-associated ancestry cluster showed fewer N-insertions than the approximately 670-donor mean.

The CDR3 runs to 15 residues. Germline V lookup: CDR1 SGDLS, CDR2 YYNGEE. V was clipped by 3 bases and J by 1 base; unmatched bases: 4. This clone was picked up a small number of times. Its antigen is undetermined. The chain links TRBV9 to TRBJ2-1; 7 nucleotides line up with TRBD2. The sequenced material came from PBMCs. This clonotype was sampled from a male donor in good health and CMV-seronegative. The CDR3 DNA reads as TGTGCCAGCAGCGGAGCGGGATTTTCCTACAATGAGCAGTTCTTC. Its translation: CASSGAGFSYNEQFF.